Listed here are 16 T cell receptor beta chains from one sample, sequenced in a study of spatial heterogeneity in lung cancer. TCRdb reprocessed the 5' RACE reads via MiXCR and lists one record per CDR3 protein. Seen here are 82,000 or so distinct CDR3 sequences, roughly 12% observed once, and the top ten hold roughly 4.2%. Time point given: sample taken at primary tumor resection. Researchers sequenced whole RNA taken from tumor, nontumor lung or frozen PBMC without sorting. The material was PBMCs, obtained at surgery. The receptors come from a male donor with early-stage non-small cell lung cancer.

This clonotype showed up just a few times. A much larger clone sits a single nucleotide away, making a read error possible. The rearrangement joins TRBV29-1 to TRBJ2-4; 9 nucleotides line up with TRBD1. The germline V gene has CDR1 SQVTM and CDR2 ANQGSEA. This CDR3 comprises 14 residues. This chain's CDR3 is CSASTGGWGNIQHF. The CDR3 nucleotides read TGCAGCGCCTCTACAGGGGGCTGGGGAAACATTCAGCACTTC.

DNA for the CDR3: TGCGCCAGCAGCTTGGAAGTAGTAGGAGACAACACTGAAGCTTTCTTT. Protein product: CASSLEVVGDNTEAFF. The chain uses TRBV5-1 and TRBJ1-1, with unresolved D. Trimming stripped 0 bases from V and 2 bases from J, with 14 bases between. This CDR3 spans 16 amino acids. Per the germline V gene, CDR1 is SGHRS and CDR2 is YFSETQ.

This clonotype was seen a few times. This rearrangement joins TRBV7-9 to TRBJ2-5; TRBD2 aligns across 12 bases. Germline loops: CDR1 SEHNR, CDR2 FQNEAQ (reference sequence). The length of the CDR3 is 19 residues. The V and J ends lost 1 base and 2 bases, in that order; junction bases with no gene match: 11. CDR3 bases: TGTGCCAGCAGCTTAGGTCTCCTCTCTAGCGGGGGGGGTCAAGAGACCCAGTACTTC. Translated: CASSLGLLSSGGGQETQYF.

This clonotype was recorded a few times. The V call is TRBV7-9, the J call TRBJ1-3, with D hard to call. The germline CDR1 and CDR2 sequences are SEHNR and FQNEAQ (reference sequence). Trimming left V 1 base short and J 0 bases short, with 10 bases between. The CDR3 runs 16 residues. In nucleotides, the CDR3 is TGTGCCAGCAGCTTAGAGGTCGCCCGCTCTGGAAACACCATATATTTT. Its protein product is CASSLEVARSGNTIYF.

This clonotype was seen a few times. CDR3 loop: CSVEDAAETQYF. The CDR3 DNA reads TGCAGCGTTGAAGACGCGGCGGAGACCCAGTACTTC. The J gene is TRBJ2-5, the V gene TRBV29-1; D is unclear. This CDR3 spans 12 amino acids. Germline V gene sequence: CDR1 SQVTM, CDR2 ANQGSEA. The germline V and J ends were trimmed by 0 bases and 5 bases, with 7 bases remaining between them.

This clonotype came up a few times. This chain uses TRBV29-1 with TRBJ1-1; 10 bases agree with TRBD1. This CDR3 contains 15 residues. Losses at the gene ends were 2 bases for V and 1 base for J; bases not matched to a gene: 4. Germline assignment: CDR1 SQVTM and CDR2 ANQGSEA. The chain's CDR3 is CSVERTGGTNTEAFF. CDR3 coding DNA: TGCAGCGTTGAACGGACAGGGGGAACGAACACTGAAGCTTTCTTT.

The chain couples TRBV11-2 to TRBJ2-7, with a possible D match to TRBD1 (6 bases). Germline V lookup: CDR1 SGHAT, CDR2 FQNNGV. The CDR3 runs 15 residues. The V end was cut by 4 bases, the J end by 4 bases, with 17 bases between. Written as DNA, the CDR3 is TGTGCCAGCAGCTCCGACGGAAAGGGGGTATACGAGCAGTACTTC. It specifies CASSSDGKGVYEQYF.

This clonotype was seen a few times. This chain connects TRBV5-1 to TRBJ2-7; the D gene is possibly TRBD1 (5 bases). The length of the CDR3 is 15 residues. Trimming cost V 0 bases and J 2 bases, with 12 bases left between them. Germline CDR1 SGHRS, CDR2 YFSETQ. The CDR3 protein is CASSLVADSTYEQYF. In DNA, the CDR3 is TGCGCCAGCAGCTTGGTAGCTGACAGTACCTACGAGCAGTACTTC.

The CDR3 DNA reads TGTGCCAGCAGCATCCTCGGGACCTCCGTCCTGGAGACCCAGTACTTC. Residues: CASSILGTSVLETQYF. The rearrangement joins TRBV7-2 to TRBJ2-5; TRBD1 or TRBD2 may be the D gene (5 bases each). V was cut by 5 bases and J by 5 bases, with 21 bases left in between. The V gene's germline CDR1 is SGHTA and CDR2 FQGNSA. The CDR3 runs to 16 residues.

This clonotype was seen many times. V gene TRBV6-1 combines with J gene TRBJ2-7, with no clear D. The V and J ends lost 9 bases and 2 bases respectively, with 8 bases between them. The CDR3 covers 11 residues. From germline, CDR1 is MNHNS and CDR2 SASEGT. CDR3 region: CASGPAYEQYF. CDR3 nucleotide sequence: TGTGCCAGTGGGCCGGCCTACGAGCAGTACTTC.

This clonotype occurred many times. The chain recombines TRBV6-5 with TRBJ1-1, with D possibly being TRBD1 (5 bases). This CDR3 has 18 amino acids. The V gene's germline CDR1 is MNHEY and CDR2 SVGAGI. Trimming stripped 6 bases from V and 1 base from J, with 24 bases between. Here the CDR3 DNA reads TGTGCCAGCAGGATTACGTTCGGGACTGCCGGGGAGAACACTGAAGCTTTCTTT. Protein sequence: CASRITFGTAGENTEAFF.

This clonotype came up a few times. V gene TRBV7-6 combines with J gene TRBJ2-7, with 7 bases fitting TRBD1. The ends lost 0 bases at V and 3 bases at J; junction bases unmatched: 2. The CDR3 is 14 residues long. Germline V lookup: CDR1 SGHVS, CDR2 FNYEAQ. CDR3 protein: CASSLAAGGYEQYF. The CDR3, as DNA: TGTGCCAGCAGCTTAGCAGCAGGGGGCTACGAGCAGTACTTC. Using reference TRBV7-6 and TRBJ2-7 for the parts outside the CDR3, the full variable domain is GAGVSQSPRYKVTKRGQDVALRCDPISGHVSLYWYRQALGQGPEFLTYFNYEAQQDKSGLPNDRFSAERPEGSISTLTIQRTEQRDSAMYRCASSLAAGGYEQYFGPGTRLTVT.

This clonotype was observed a handful of times. This chain connects TRBV20-1 to TRBJ2-7, with D tentatively TRBD2 (6 bases). This CDR3 region has 14 residues. V dropped 2 bases and J dropped 3 bases, with 14 bases sitting between them. CDR1 DFQATT and CDR2 SNEGSKA come from the germline V gene (reference sequence). The CDR3, as DNA: TGCAGTGCTAGAAGTAGGGACTCTTACTACGAGCAGTACTTC. Residues: CSARSRDSYYEQYF.

There are a few counts of this clonotype. The chain couples TRBV20-1 to TRBJ1-2; a possible D gene is TRBD1 (6 bases). V shed 3 bases and J shed 4 bases, with 15 bases lying between them. Germline CDR1 and CDR2: DFQATT and SNEGSKA (reference sequence). This CDR3 is built from 14 residues. Written as DNA, the CDR3 is TGCAGTGCTAGCGTGCGGGACAAGAGCTATGGCTACACCTTC. It yields the protein CSASVRDKSYGYTF.

This clonotype was seen more than once but under ten times. The chain carries TRBV6-5 and TRBJ1-6, with D perhaps matching TRBD1 (5 bases). Germline loops: CDR1 MNHEY, CDR2 SVGAGI. The CDR3 loop spans 16 amino acids. Trimming removed 0 bases from V and 5 bases from J, with 11 bases in between. The CDR3 protein is CASSYSGVQDNSPLHF. The CDR3, as DNA: TGTGCCAGCAGTTACTCAGGGGTTCAGGATAATTCACCCCTCCACTTT.

As for this clonotype: A much larger clone differs by one base, so this may be a read error. The V call is TRBV24-1, the J call TRBJ2-1; 8 bases match TRBD1. The trim removed 0 bases at V and 8 bases at J, leaving 5 bases unmatched. The germline gives CDR1 KGHDR, CDR2 SFDVKD. The CDR3 consists of 15 residues. The CDR3 sequence is CATSDLDAGGHEQFF. The CDR3, as DNA: TGTGCCACCAGTGATTTGGACGCAGGGGGCCATGAGCAGTTCTTC.